Sequencing of this T cell receptor (beta chain) was carried out in a study of cytomegalovirus exposure and HLA in healthy donors. Worth noting for this clone: Its antigen is unknown.

The study, taken as a whole, reports: Prior analysis indicated that the majority of TCR beta V segments exhibited productivity approximately 90% or approximately 30% of the time.

The germline CDR1 and CDR2 sequences are ENHRY and SYGVKD. V gave up 2 bases and J gave up 2 bases; unmatched junction bases: 5. The CDR3 has 18 amino acids. PCR used 60 Vbeta primers and 13 Jbeta primers. The repertoire was sequenced with immunoSEQ multiplex PCR; TCRdb's copy has only in-frame clones and lacks some. The sample has about 130,000 clones; roughly 70% are singletons. This TCR was recovered from a man aged 25 to 40 in good health and CMV-seronegative. Material: PBMCs. The rearrangement uses TRBV10-3 and TRBJ2-5, with TRBD2 identical over 16 bases. CDR3 amino acids: CAISEAGTSGGGQETQYF. The CDR3 coding sequence is TGTGCCATCAGTGAGGCCGGGACTAGCGGGGGGGGACAAGAGACCCAGTACTTC.